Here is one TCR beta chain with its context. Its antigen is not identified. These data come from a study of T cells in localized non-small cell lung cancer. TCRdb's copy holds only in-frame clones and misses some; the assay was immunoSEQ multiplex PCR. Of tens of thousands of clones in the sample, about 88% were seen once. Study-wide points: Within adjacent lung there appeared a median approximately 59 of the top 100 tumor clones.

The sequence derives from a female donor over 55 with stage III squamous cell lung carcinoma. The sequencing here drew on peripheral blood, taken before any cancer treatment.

The CDR3 bases are TGTGCCAGCAGTGTGGACAGTTTCCGCAATGAGCAGTTCTTC. Amino acid sequence: CASSVDSFRNEQFF. The genes are TRBV2 and TRBJ2-1; D perhaps matches TRBD1 (6 bases). Germline CDR1 is SNHLY and CDR2 is FYNNEI. The CDR3 totals 14 residues. V gave up 4 bases and J gave up 6 bases, with 13 bases separating them.